A selection of T cell receptor beta chains follows, all from one sample in a study of a mutant IDH1 vaccine in newly diagnosed glioma. The protocol was immunoSEQ multiplex PCR, while the TCRdb copy is restricted to in-frame clones and leaves out a portion. The table includes 58,000 or so clones, roughly four fifths detected once. Which antigens these TCRs recognize remains unknown. This sample comprised PBMCs, obtained from a glioma patient whose treatment included an IDH1 peptide vaccine. The receptors derive from a woman between 50 and 59 years old with glioma. The CDR3 runs from the conserved cysteine through the conserved F or W. The D gene is left open where the match is weak. Only some rows state a clone size, as once, few, many or a class for expanded clones.

TRBV9	TRBD1	TRBJ1-1	-	TGTGCCAGCAGCGCCCAGACAGGGGGGGGGACTGAAGCTTTCTTT	CASSAQTGGGTEAFF
TRBV5-8	-	TRBJ1-2	-	TGTGCCAGCAGCTTAACCGGGGTCTCCTATGGCTACACCTTC	CASSLTGVSYGYTF
TRBV28	-	TRBJ2-5	few	TGTGCCAGCAGTGTAGGGGGACAAGAGACCCAGTACTTC	CASSVGGQETQYF
TRBV11-2	TRBD2	TRBJ2-1	-	TGTGCCAGCAGCCTAGCGGGGGGGCCGATAAATGAGCAGTTCTTC	CASSLAGGPINEQFF
TRBV5-1	TRBD1	TRBJ2-7	-	TGCGCCAGCAGCCTGGGGACAGGCTACGAGCAGTACTTC	CASSLGTGYEQYF
TRBV4-3	TRBD1	TRBJ1-5	once	TGCGCCAGCAGCCAAGATTCAGGGGGATTAGGTCAGCCCCAGCATTTT	CASSQDSGGLGQPQHF
TRBV5-1	-	TRBJ1-3	-	TGCGCCAGCAGCTTGGACGGGGGGAAAGGAAACACCATATATTTT	CASSLDGGKGNTIYF
TRBV28	-	TRBJ2-3	-	TGTGCCAGCGGGTCAACAGATACGCAGTATTTT	CASGSTDTQYF
TRBV7-2	-	TRBJ1-1	-	TGTGCCAGCAGCTTAGAGCTGAACACTGAAGCTTTCTTT	CASSLELNTEAFF
TRBV29-1	-	TRBJ2-1	-	TGCAGCGTGGTGCCGGGACACAACCACAATGAGCAGTTCTTC	CSVVPGHNHNEQFF
TRBV4-3	-	TRBJ1-5	-	TGCGCCAGCAGCCAAGAAGTAGCGGGGTGGCAGCCCCAGCATTTT	CASSQEVAGWQPQHF
TRBV7-9	TRBD1	TRBJ2-5	-	TGTGCCAGCAGCCTCAGGGCACAGGGGGTTAGAGAGACCCAGTACTTC	CASSLRAQGVRETQYF
TRBV5-6	-	TRBJ1-4	-	TGTGCCAGCAGCGTTGGGGCAGGCCGTGAAAAACTGTTTTTT	CASSVGAGREKLFF
TRBV9	TRBD1	TRBJ1-1	-	TGTGCCAGTGGAAAACAGGGGGACACTGAAGCTTTCTTT	CASGKQGDTEAFF
TRBV29-1	TRBD1	TRBJ1-1	-	TGCAGCTCCCGGGACAGGGTAGGAGCTTTCTTT	CSSRDRVGAFF
TRBV6-5	-	TRBJ1-3	-	TGTGCCAGCAGTAAAGGGGACCTCTCTATCGGCATATATTTT	CASSKGDLSIGIYF
TRBV5-4	-	TRBJ2-1	-	TGTGCCAGCAGACCCGGGACGGACAATGAGCAGTTCTTC	CASRPGTDNEQFF
TRBV5-1	-	TRBJ2-4	-	TGCGCCAGCAGCCCGTGGACAGTGTCTGGCATTCAGTACTTC	CASSPWTVSGIQYF
TRBV18	-	TRBJ1-1	-	TGTGCCAGCTCAAATAGTGGGGGGGAAACTGAAGCTTTCTTT	CASSNSGGETEAFF
TRBV7-2	TRBD1	TRBJ1-1	-	TGTGCCAGCAGCTCTAACAGGGGGCTCACTGAAGCTTTCTTT	CASSSNRGLTEAFF
TRBV10-2	TRBD1	TRBJ2-6	-	TGCGCCAGCAGTACGGACAGGGGGTCTGGGGCCAACGTCCTGACTTTC	CASSTDRGSGANVLTF
TRBV29-1	-	TRBJ2-1	once	TGCAGCGTTGGCAGTGAGCAGTTCTTC	CSVGSEQFF
TRBV6-5	-	TRBJ2-5	-	TGTGCCAGCAGTTACTCTGGCGGGGGCGAGACCCAGTACTTC	CASSYSGGGETQYF
TRBV5-6	TRBD1	TRBJ2-5	-	TGTGCCAGCAGCTTGGCGGACAGGGGGCGAGAGACCCAGTACTTC	CASSLADRGRETQYF
TRBV6-1	-	TRBJ1-1	-	TGTGCCAGCAGTGAACGGGCCATCGGATTTGAAGCTTTCTTT	CASSERAIGFEAFF
TRBV27	-	TRBJ1-1	-	TGTGCCAGCAGTTTAGTTAGGGGGGGAAACACTGAAGCTTTCTTT	CASSLVRGGNTEAFF
TRBV4-2	-	TRBJ2-2	-	TGTGCCAGCAGCGTAGCCACGAACACCGGGGAGCTGTTTTTT	CASSVATNTGELFF
TRBV5-4	-	TRBJ2-1	-	TGTGCCAGCAGCTTGGCCATGCGTTCGAATGAGCAGTTCTTC	CASSLAMRSNEQFF
TRBV4-2	TRBD2	TRBJ2-2	-	TGTGCCAGCAGCCAAGGGACTAGTGGCACCGGGGAGCTGTTTTTT	CASSQGTSGTGELFF
TRBV2	-	TRBJ2-2	once	TGTGCCAGCAGTTATATACCTCTCGGGGAGCTGTTTTTT	CASSYIPLGELFF
TRBV6-5	TRBD2	TRBJ2-1	once	TGTGCCAGCACCAGCGGGGGATACAATGAGCAGTTCTTC	CASTSGGYNEQFF
TRBV11-3	-	TRBJ1-1	-	TGTGCCAGCAGCTTACAGGGGCCCACTGAAGCTTTCTTT	CASSLQGPTEAFF
TRBV6-6	TRBD1	TRBJ2-7	once	TGTGCCAGTTGCCCTCCGCATGGACAGGGGGCCAACGAGCAGTACTTC	CASCPPHGQGANEQYF
TRBV10-3	-	TRBJ1-1	-	TGTGCCATCAGTGAGGGGGTACCCATGAACACTGAAGCTTTCTTT	CAISEGVPMNTEAFF
TRBV4-1	-	TRBJ2-5	-	TGCGCCAGCAGCCAAGAAACAGGGGGGGGACACCGGGAGACCCAGTACTTC	CASSQETGGGHRETQYF
TRBV11-2	-	TRBJ2-5	-	TGTGCCAGCAGCTTAGGGGGTAGCAGGGATGAGACCCAGTACTTC	CASSLGGSRDETQYF
TRBV5-6	TRBD1	TRBJ1-1	-	TGTGCCAGCAGCCGTTGGTCAAAGGGGGCGTACACTGAAGCTTTCTTT	CASSRWSKGAYTEAFF
TRBV7-9	TRBD1	TRBJ1-5	-	TGTGCCAGCAGCCCGATCGGGGGGGGCGACGGGACAGTAAATCAGCCCCAGCATTTT	CASSPIGGGDGTVNQPQHF
TRBV4-1	TRBD1	TRBJ1-1	-	TGCGCCAGCAGCAGGGACCGGACAGGGGGTGTTGAAGCTTTCTTT	CASSRDRTGGVEAFF
TRBV29-1	TRBD1	TRBJ1-5	-	TGCAGCGTTCGACAGGGTAGCAATCAGCCCCAGCATTTT	CSVRQGSNQPQHF
TRBV29-1	TRBD1	TRBJ2-5	-	TGCAGCGTTGTCCGACCGGGACAGCAAGAGACCCAGTACTTC	CSVVRPGQQETQYF
TRBV6-1	-	TRBJ1-1	-	TGTGCCAGTGCAGGGACCCCGGAGACTGAAGCTTTCTTT	CASAGTPETEAFF
TRBV6-1	-	TRBJ1-2	-	TGTGCCAGCAGTGATGCCCCCCCCTATGGCTACACCTTC	CASSDAPPYGYTF
TRBV4-3	-	TRBJ1-1	-	TGCGCCAGCAGCCAAGCGGACAGTGTGAACACTGAAGCTTTCTTT	CASSQADSVNTEAFF
TRBV14	TRBD1	TRBJ1-4	-	TGTGCCAGCAGCCAAGAAAGACAGGGGGCAACTAATGAAAAACTGTTTTTT	CASSQERQGATNEKLFF
TRBV19	TRBD1	TRBJ1-4	-	TGTGCCAGTTCGTCGGCGGGACAGGGCAGTGAAAAACTGTTTTTT	CASSSAGQGSEKLFF
TRBV5-6	TRBD1	TRBJ1-2	-	TGTGCCAGCAGCCCGACAGGGGCCCCTACTAACTATGGCTACACCTTC	CASSPTGAPTNYGYTF
TRBV23-1	-	TRBJ1-6	once	TGCGCCAGCAGTCAATGCCGATCACCCCTCCACTTT	CASSQCRSPLHF